This paragraph covers one T cell receptor (beta chain) sequence. The antigen remains unidentified. The CDR3 extends 3 residues past the end of the read, so its final part is completed from the germline J gene. The sample comes from a study of T cells in women clearing cervical HPV infection. Study in general: Cases were women with histologically confirmed HPV16-related CIN3 or worse, including 2 invasive cancers. Blood came at first lesion visit for cases, post-clearance for controls.

TCRdb's copy holds only in-frame clones and misses some; the assay was immunoSEQ multiplex PCR. In all, the sample yields 40,000 to 55,000 clones. Findings and caveats of the study: T-cell numbers per sample were unknown and may explain richness differences. A classifier using richness and V gene abundances reached an AUC of roughly 0.83.

Germline lookup yields CDR1 MGHRA and CDR2 YSYEKL. The CDR3 extends over 15 amino acids. This sequence joins TRBV4-1 and TRBJ1-5, with D unresolved. Sequencing used blood buffy coat. The receptor was isolated from a woman aged 18 to 75 with a cervical HPV16 infection that either progressed to CIN3+ or cleared (not recorded which). CDR3 region: CASSQEGTPGVPQHF. The sequenced CDR3 bases are TGCGCCAGCAGCCAAGAAGGAACGCCAGGAGTACCC.